The 13 T cell receptor beta chains below all came from one sample that was sequenced in a study of control samples from healthy donors and cancer patients. TCRdb's copy holds only in-frame clones and misses some; the assay was immunoSEQ multiplex PCR. The sample consists of 400,000 to 500,000 clones, more than 80% of them appearing once. Sequenced material: PBMCs. These receptors were taken from a man aged 40-49 years with head and neck cancer.

V gene TRBV9 combines with J gene TRBJ2-7, with TRBD1 matching over 8 bases. With V trimmed by 4 bases and J by 6 bases, 12 bases remained unmatched. CDR3 length equals 15 residues. Germline CDR1 reads SGDLS; CDR2 reads YYNGEE. Written as DNA, the CDR3 is TGTGCCAGCAGCCCCAGAGGGACAGGTTTGTCCGAGCAGTACTTC. Protein product: CASSPRGTGLSEQYF.

The chain couples TRBV7-2 to TRBJ2-7; 12 nucleotides line up with TRBD1. The CDR3 spans 16 residues. The germline V gene encodes CDR1 SGHTA and CDR2 FQGNSA. V shed 6 bases, J shed 3 bases, and the junction held 9 bases outside the gene matches. DNA of the CDR3: TGTGCCAGCAGACCGACCGGGACAGGGGGCGACTACGAGCAGTACTTC. Encoded protein: CASRPTGTGGDYEQYF.

The chain uses TRBV6-5 and TRBJ2-2; D is unclear. The CDR3 totals 14 residues. Trimming stripped 2 bases from V and 2 bases from J, with 6 bases between. Per the germline V gene, CDR1 is MNHEY and CDR2 is SVGAGI. CDR3 nucleotides: TGTGCCAGCAGTTACGGGCTAAACACCGGGGAGCTGTTTTTT. This gives the protein CASSYGLNTGELFF.

The J gene is TRBJ2-2, the V gene TRBV5-1, with 11 bases that match TRBD2. The junction had 6 bases not matched to a gene; V was cut back by 0 bases and J by 8 bases. This CDR3 has 16 amino acids. The germline V gene has CDR1 SGHRS and CDR2 YFSETQ. CDR3 sequence reads: CASSLVPTSGEGELFF. The DNA of the CDR3 is TGCGCCAGCAGCTTGGTTCCGACTAGCGGGGAAGGGGAGCTGTTTTTT.

CDR3 sequence reads: CASSGPQGNSGNTIYF. The CDR3 nucleotides read TGTGCCAGCAGTGGGCCCCAGGGTAACTCTGGAAACACCATATATTTT. The gene calls are TRBV28 and TRBJ1-3, with D perhaps TRBD1 (5 bases). CDR1 is MDHEN, CDR2 SYDVKM, per germline. The V end lost 5 bases, the J end lost 0 bases, and 14 bases lay between the germline ends. CDR3 size: 16 residues.

V usage is TRBV10-3 and J usage is TRBJ2-5; D gene unclear. Trimming removed 0 bases at V and 5 bases at J, with 4 bases between. The CDR3 runs to 12 residues. Germline V gives CDR1 ENHRY, CDR2 SYGVKD. The CDR3 DNA sequence: TGTGCCATCAGTGAGTCTCGGGAGACCCAGTACTTC. It encodes CAISESRETQYF.

The V and J genes are TRBV7-2 and TRBJ2-5; no clear D gene. With 7 bases removed from V and 5 bases from J, the gap between germline ends came to 11 bases. Germline V lookup: CDR1 SGHTA, CDR2 FQGNSA. The CDR3 sequence is 12 residues long. This chain's CDR3 is CASTRFGETQYF. CDR3 DNA: TGTGCCAGCACCCGGTTTGGGGAGACCCAGTACTTC. Drawing the rest from reference TRBV7-2 and TRBJ2-5, the complete variable domain is GAGVSQSPSNKVTEKGKDVELRCDPISGHTALYWYRQSLGQGLEFLIYFQGNSAPDKSGLPSDRFSAERTGGSVSTLTIQRTQQEDSAVYLCASTRFGETQYFGPGTRLLVL.

This clone was seen only a few times. The chain is built from TRBV12-5 and TRBJ2-1; 7 bases agree with TRBD1. J lost 1 base, V lost 2 bases, and 5 bases had no gene match. Germline values: CDR1 LGHNT, CDR2 FRNRAP. The CDR3 is made up of 16 amino acids. The CDR3 reads CASGLIQGSSYNEQFF. The CDR3 DNA sequence: TGTGCTAGTGGTTTGATACAGGGGTCTTCCTACAATGAGCAGTTCTTC.

The chain combines TRBV9 with TRBJ2-7; TRBD2 is a possible D gene (6 bases). The CDR3 consists of 14 residues. The V gene lost 2 bases and the J gene lost 2 bases, with 11 bases spanning the gap. Germline-derived CDR1 and CDR2 are SGDLS and YYNGEE. CDR3 DNA: TGTGCCAGCAGCGTTTCCGGGAGAGCCTACGAGCAGTACTTC. As protein: CASSVSGRAYEQYF.

This chain joins TRBV28 and TRBJ1-1; no reliable D call. Germline values: CDR1 MDHEN, CDR2 SYDVKM. The CDR3 has 11 residues. V lost 4 bases and J lost 10, with 10 bases in between. In DNA, the CDR3 is TGTGCCAGCAGTTCCGACGGGCGAGCTTTCTTT. Amino acid sequence: CASSSDGRAFF.

The chain combines TRBV6-5 with TRBJ2-3; the D gene is possibly TRBD2 (6 bases). Trimming took 6 bases from V and 2 from J, leaving 15 bases between them. Germline values: CDR1 MNHEY, CDR2 SVGAGI. The CDR3 has 15 residues. The CDR3 here is CASSARGAPTDTQYF. The CDR3, as DNA: TGTGCCAGCAGCGCACGCGGGGCACCCACAGATACGCAGTATTTT.

The chain links TRBV4-3 to TRBJ2-2; 7 bases are shared with TRBD1. This CDR3 region has 17 residues. J lost 0 bases, V lost 0 bases, and 4 bases had no gene match. Germline CDR1 reads LGHNA; CDR2 reads YSLEER. CDR3 loop: CASSQDPGQPNTGELFF. The CDR3 DNA is TGCGCCAGCAGCCAAGATCCGGGACAGCCGAACACCGGGGAGCTGTTTTTT.

The chain uses TRBV30 and TRBJ1-1, with D maybe TRBD1 (5 bases). This CDR3 comprises 12 residues. Trimming took off 2 bases at V and 10 bases at J, with 14 bases between the two ends. CDR1 and CDR2 from the germline V gene are GTSNPN and SVGIG (reference sequence). CDR3 in amino acids: CAWSTEGRRAFF. CDR3 coding DNA: TGTGCCTGGAGTACCGAGGGGAGACGAGCTTTCTTT.